The entry below describes one TCR beta chain. Its target antigen remains unknown. The sample holds no much larger clone one base away, and base qualities are not on file. The library was obtained by RT-PCR. For sequencing, a NextSeq 550 was employed. TCRdb reanalyzed the raw reads on its own, using fastp at Q25 for trimming and MiXCR for clone calling, and kept in-frame beta chains. Entries that share a CDR3 protein sequence are merged under the most common genes and DNA. The sample contains over 150,000 distinct CDR3 sequences, about 40% of them found a single time. The ten most abundant clones make up 30% to 35% of the sample. In the germline V gene, CDR1 corresponds to SQVTM and CDR2 to ANQGSEA. At the junction V is shortened by 5 bases and J by 4 bases, with 5 bases in between. Spanning cysteine to phenylalanine, the CDR3 consists of 10 amino acids. Of the read, only the CDR3 DNA is kept; its 30 bases are in frame from base 1.

The data were obtained in a study of patients and donors after allogeneic stem cell transplantation (TCRdb year 2020). The chain couples TRBV29-1 to TRBJ1-1; the D gene lacks a confident call. The sample was blood, either unsorted or a sorted T cell fraction (not recorded which). This sequence was found in a human donor who was either an allogeneic HSCT recipient or a stem cell or donor lymphocyte infusion donor (not recorded which). It is not recorded whose cells these are; they may come from a transplant donor. The sequenced DNA: TGCAGCGTTATGGGCACTGAAGCTTTCTTT. This translates into CSVMGTEAFF.